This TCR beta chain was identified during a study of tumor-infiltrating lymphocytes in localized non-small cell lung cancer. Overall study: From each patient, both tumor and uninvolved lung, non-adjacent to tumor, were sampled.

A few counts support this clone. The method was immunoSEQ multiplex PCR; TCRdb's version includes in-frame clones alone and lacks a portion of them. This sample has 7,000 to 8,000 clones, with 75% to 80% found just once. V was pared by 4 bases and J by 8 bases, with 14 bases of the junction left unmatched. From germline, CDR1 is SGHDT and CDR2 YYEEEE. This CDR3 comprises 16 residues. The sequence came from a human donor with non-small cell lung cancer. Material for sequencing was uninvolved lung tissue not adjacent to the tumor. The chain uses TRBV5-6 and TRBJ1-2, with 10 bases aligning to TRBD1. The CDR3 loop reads CASSPNKGQGLWGYTF. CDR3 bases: TGTGCCAGCAGCCCAAATAAGGGACAGGGGTTGTGGGGCTACACCTTC.